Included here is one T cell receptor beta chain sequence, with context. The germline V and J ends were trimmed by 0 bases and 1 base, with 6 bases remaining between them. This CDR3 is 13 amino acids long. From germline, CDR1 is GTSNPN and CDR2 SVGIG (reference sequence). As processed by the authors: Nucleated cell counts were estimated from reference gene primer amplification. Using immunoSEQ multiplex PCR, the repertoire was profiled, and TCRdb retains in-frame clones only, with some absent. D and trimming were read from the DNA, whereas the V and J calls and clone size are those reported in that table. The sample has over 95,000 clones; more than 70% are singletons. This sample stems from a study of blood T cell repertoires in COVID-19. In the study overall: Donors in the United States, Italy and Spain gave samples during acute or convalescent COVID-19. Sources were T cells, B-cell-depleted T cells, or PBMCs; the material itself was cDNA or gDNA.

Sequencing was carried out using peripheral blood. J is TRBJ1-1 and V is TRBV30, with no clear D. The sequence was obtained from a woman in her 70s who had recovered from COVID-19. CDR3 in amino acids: CAWSVQPNTEAFF. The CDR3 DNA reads TGTGCCTGGAGTGTACAGCCGAACACTGAAGCTTTCTTT.